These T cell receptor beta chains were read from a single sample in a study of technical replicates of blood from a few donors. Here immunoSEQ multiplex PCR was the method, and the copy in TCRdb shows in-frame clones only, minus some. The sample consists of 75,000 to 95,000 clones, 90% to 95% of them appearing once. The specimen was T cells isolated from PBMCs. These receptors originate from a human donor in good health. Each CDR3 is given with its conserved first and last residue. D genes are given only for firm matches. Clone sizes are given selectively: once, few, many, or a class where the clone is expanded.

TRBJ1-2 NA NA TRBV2 CASSDEVSLKDGYTF TGTGCCAGCAGTGATGAGGTCAGCTTGAAGGATGGCTACACCTTC
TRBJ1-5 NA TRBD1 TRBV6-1 CASSTGGAQPQHF TGTGCCAGCAGTACAGGGGGCGCTCAGCCCCAGCATTTT
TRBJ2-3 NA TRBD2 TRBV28 CASSLWLAGVGNTQYF TGTGCCAGCAGTTTATGGCTAGCGGGAGTAGGAAATACGCAGTATTTT
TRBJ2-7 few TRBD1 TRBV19 CASSIGTGGNEQYF TGTGCCAGTAGTATTGGGACAGGGGGCAACGAGCAGTACTTC
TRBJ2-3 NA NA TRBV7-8 CASSSPSLGNTQYF TGTGCCAGCTCTAGCCCCTCCCTTGGTAATACGCAGTATTTT
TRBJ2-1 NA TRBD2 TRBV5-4 CASSLLLAGGRALIYEQFF TGTGCCAGCAGCTTACTACTAGCGGGAGGACGAGCTCTGATCTATGAGCAGTTCTTC
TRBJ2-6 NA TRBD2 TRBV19 CASSKVAGGHSGANVLTF TGTGCCAGTAGTAAAGTAGCGGGGGGTCACTCTGGGGCCAACGTCCTGACTTTC
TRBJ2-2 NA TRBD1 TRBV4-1 CASSQPGQGFTGELFF TGCGCCAGCAGCCAGCCGGGACAGGGTTTTACCGGGGAGCTGTTTTTT
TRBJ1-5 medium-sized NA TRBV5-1 CASSEGSPGLNQPQHF TGCGCCAGCAGCGAGGGTTCCCCGGGATTAAATCAGCCCCAGCATTTT
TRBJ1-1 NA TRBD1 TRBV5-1 CASSLRTGGTEAFF TGCGCCAGCAGCTTGCGTACAGGGGGCACTGAAGCTTTCTTT
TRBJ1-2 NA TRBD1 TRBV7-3 CASRILGQAEMNGYTF TGTGCCAGCAGGATACTAGGACAGGCCGAGATGAATGGCTACACCTTC
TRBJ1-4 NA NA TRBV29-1 CSVGRGSNEKLFF TGCAGCGTTGGACGAGGGAGTAATGAAAAACTGTTTTTT
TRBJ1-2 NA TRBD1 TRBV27 CASSSLDPGQGNYGYTF TGTGCCAGCAGTTCACTCGATCCGGGACAGGGAAACTATGGCTACACCTTC
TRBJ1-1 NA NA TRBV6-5 CASSPPGGVSTEAFF TGTGCCAGCAGTCCTCCGGGGGGGGTGAGCACTGAAGCTTTCTTT
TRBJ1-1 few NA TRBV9 CASSVGGRRTLMNTEAFF TGTGCCAGCAGCGTTGGGGGCAGGAGAACACTGATGAACACTGAAGCTTTCTTT
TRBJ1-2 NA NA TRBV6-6 CASSYSTGGNGYTF TGTGCCAGCAGTTACTCGACAGGAGGTAATGGCTACACCTTC
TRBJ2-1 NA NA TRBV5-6 CASSPRRSGNEQFF TGTGCCAGCAGCCCCCGGCGTTCCGGGAATGAGCAGTTCTTC
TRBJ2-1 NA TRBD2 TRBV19 CASSWTSGNGNEQFF TGTGCCAGTAGTTGGACTAGCGGGAACGGAAATGAGCAGTTCTTC
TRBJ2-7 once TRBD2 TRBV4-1 CASSRETSGSAGEQYF TGCGCCAGCAGCCGCGAGACTAGCGGGAGTGCTGGCGAGCAGTACTTC
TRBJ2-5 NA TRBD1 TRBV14 CASSPLPGQGAETQYF TGTGCCAGCAGCCCCCTCCCGGGACAGGGGGCCGAGACCCAGTACTTC
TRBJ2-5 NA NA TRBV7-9 CASSYPSGTQYF TGTGCCAGCAGCTACCCATCAGGGACCCAGTACTTC
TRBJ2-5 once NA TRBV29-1 CSGTGRGPIETQYF TGCAGCGGGACAGGGAGGGGGCCAATAGAGACCCAGTACTTC
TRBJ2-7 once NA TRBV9 CASSVAASAAYEQYF TGTGCCAGCAGCGTAGCGGCTAGCGCAGCCTACGAGCAGTACTTC
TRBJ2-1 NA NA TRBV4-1 CASSRAGAEQFF TGCGCCAGCAGTCGAGCGGGCGCCGAGCAGTTCTTC
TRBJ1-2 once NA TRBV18 CASSPVSQGLDYGYTF TGTGCCAGCTCACCAGTTAGTCAGGGGCTGGACTATGGCTACACCTTC
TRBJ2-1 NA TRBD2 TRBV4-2 CASSFSLAGGVYNEQFF TGTGCCAGCAGCTTTTCCCTAGCGGGAGGAGTCTACAATGAGCAGTTCTTC
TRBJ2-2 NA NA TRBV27 CASSSPEGETYGELFF TGTGCCAGCAGTTCCCCCGAGGGGGAAACCTACGGGGAGCTGTTTTTT
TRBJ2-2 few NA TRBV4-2 CASSQDLRNTGELFF TGTGCCAGCAGCCAAGACCTCAGGAACACCGGGGAGCTGTTTTTT
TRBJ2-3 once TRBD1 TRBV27 CASSKGTGLSTDTQYF TGTGCCAGCAGTAAAGGGACAGGACTTAGCACAGATACGCAGTATTTT
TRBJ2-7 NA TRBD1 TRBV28 CASNPRQGFGDEQYF TGTGCCAGCAACCCCCGACAGGGGTTTGGCGACGAGCAGTACTTC
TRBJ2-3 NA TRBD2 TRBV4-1 CASSQPSGGVHTDTQYF TGCGCCAGCAGCCAACCTAGCGGGGGGGTCCACACAGATACGCAGTATTTT
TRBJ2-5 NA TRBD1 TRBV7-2 CASSSPGQGGETQYF TGTGCCAGCAGCTCACCTGGACAGGGTGGAGAGACCCAGTACTTC
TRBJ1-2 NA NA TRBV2 CASSVAWGYTF TGTGCCAGCAGTGTGGCATGGGGCTACACCTTC
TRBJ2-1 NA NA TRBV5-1 CASSLGAEGNEQFF TGCGCCAGCAGCTTAGGGGCCGAAGGGAATGAGCAGTTCTTC
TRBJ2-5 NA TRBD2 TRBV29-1 CSGRLAEYQETQYF TGCAGCGGGAGGCTAGCGGAGTACCAAGAGACCCAGTACTTC
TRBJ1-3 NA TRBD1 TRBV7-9 CASSFTTGYSGNTIYF TGTGCCAGCAGCTTCACGACAGGGTACTCTGGAAACACCATATATTTT
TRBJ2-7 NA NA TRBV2 CASILGVHAFREQYF TGTGCCAGCATTTTAGGAGTCCACGCGTTTAGGGAGCAGTACTTC
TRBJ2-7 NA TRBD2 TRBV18 CASSWGLAGSGNEQYF TGTGCCAGCTCATGGGGTCTAGCGGGGAGTGGAAACGAGCAGTACTTC
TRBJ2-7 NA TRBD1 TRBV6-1 CASKPGQPYEQYF TGTGCCAGCAAACCGGGACAGCCCTACGAGCAGTACTTC
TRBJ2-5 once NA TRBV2 CASGGRGPQETQYF TGTGCCAGCGGGGGCAGGGGTCCTCAAGAGACCCAGTACTTC
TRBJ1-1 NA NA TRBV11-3 CASSLEANTEAFF TGTGCCAGCAGCTTAGAGGCTAACACTGAAGCTTTCTTT
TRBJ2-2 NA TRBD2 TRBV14 CASSPLAGGGNTGELFF TGTGCCAGCAGCCCGTTAGCGGGAGGAGGGAACACCGGGGAGCTGTTTTTT
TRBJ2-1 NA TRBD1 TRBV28 CADRTKPDRGPYNEQFF TGTGCCGATAGAACAAAACCGGACAGGGGGCCCTACAATGAGCAGTTCTTC
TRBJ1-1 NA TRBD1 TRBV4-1 CASSQRLTQGAGTEAFF TGCGCCAGCAGCCAAAGGCTCACCCAGGGGGCGGGCACTGAAGCTTTCTTT
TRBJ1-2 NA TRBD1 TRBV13 CAGNRGVYGYTF TGTGCCGGGAACAGGGGGGTCTATGGCTACACCTTC
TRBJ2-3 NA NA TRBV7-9 CASSLDMVTDTQYF TGTGCCAGCAGCTTAGACATGGTCACAGATACGCAGTATTTT
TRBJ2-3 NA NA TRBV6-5 CASGVAGTDTQYF TGTGCCAGCGGGGTAGCGGGCACAGATACGCAGTATTTT
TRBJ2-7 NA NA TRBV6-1 CASTLVRGSYEQYF TGTGCCAGCACTCTAGTCAGGGGCTCCTACGAGCAGTACTTC
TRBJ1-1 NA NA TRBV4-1 CASSQVQGTEAFF TGCGCCAGCAGCCAAGTACAGGGCACTGAAGCTTTCTTT
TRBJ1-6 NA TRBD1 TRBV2 CASRTGLNSPLHF TGTGCCAGCAGGACAGGGCTAAATTCACCCCTCCACTTT
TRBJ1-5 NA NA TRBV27 CASSLISGASVAQHF TGTGCCAGCAGTTTAATCTCAGGGGCCTCAGTGGCCCAGCATTTT
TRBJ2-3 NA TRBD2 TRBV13 CASSLNRLAVSTDTQYF TGTGCCAGCAGCTTAAACCGGCTAGCGGTGAGCACAGATACGCAGTATTTT
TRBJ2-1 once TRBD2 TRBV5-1 CASSLASGGTYNEQFF TGCGCCAGCAGCTTGGCTAGCGGGGGCACCTACAATGAGCAGTTCTTC
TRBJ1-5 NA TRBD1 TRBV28 CGTGQGYQPQHF TGTGGGACGGGACAGGGGTATCAGCCCCAGCATTTT
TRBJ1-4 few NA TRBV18 CASSPWQTGEKLFF TGTGCCAGCTCACCGTGGCAAACAGGGGAAAAACTGTTTTTT
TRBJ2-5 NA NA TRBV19 CASSIAGKETQYF TGTGCCAGTAGTATTGCAGGGAAAGAGACCCAGTACTTC